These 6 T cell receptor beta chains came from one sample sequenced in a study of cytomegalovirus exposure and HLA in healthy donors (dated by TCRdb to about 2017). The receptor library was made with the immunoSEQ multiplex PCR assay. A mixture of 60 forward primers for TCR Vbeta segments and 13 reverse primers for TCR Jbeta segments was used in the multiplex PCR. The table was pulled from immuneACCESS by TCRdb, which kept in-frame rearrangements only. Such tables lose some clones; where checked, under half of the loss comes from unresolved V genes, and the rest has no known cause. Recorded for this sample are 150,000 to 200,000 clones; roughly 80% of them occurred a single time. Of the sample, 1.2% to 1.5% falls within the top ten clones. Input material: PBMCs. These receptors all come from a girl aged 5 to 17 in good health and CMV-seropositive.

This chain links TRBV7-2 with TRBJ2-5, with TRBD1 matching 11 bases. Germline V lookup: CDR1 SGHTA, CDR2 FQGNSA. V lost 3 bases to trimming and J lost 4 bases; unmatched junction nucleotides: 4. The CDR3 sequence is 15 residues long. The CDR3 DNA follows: TGTGCCAGCAGCTTCCGGACAGGGGGCGCAGAGACCCAGTACTTC. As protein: CASSFRTGGAETQYF.

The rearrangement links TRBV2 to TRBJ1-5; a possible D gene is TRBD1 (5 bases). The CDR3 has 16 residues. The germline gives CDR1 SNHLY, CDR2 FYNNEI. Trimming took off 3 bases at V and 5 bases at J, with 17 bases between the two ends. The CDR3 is CASSDKGKHRDQPQHF. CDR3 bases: TGTGCCAGCAGTGATAAGGGGAAACACCGGGATCAGCCCCAGCATTTT.

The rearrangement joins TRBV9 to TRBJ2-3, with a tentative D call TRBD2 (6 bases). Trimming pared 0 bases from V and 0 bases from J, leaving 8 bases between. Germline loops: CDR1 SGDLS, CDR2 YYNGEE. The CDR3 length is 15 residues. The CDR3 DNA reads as TGTGCCAGCAGCGTAGTTAGCGGAAGCACAGATACGCAGTATTTT. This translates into CASSVVSGSTDTQYF.

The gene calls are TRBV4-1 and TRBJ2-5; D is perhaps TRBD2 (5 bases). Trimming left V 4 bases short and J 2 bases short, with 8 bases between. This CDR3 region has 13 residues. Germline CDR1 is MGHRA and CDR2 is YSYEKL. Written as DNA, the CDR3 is TGCGCCAGCAGCCCTACTAGTCAAGAGACCCAGTACTTC. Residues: CASSPTSQETQYF.

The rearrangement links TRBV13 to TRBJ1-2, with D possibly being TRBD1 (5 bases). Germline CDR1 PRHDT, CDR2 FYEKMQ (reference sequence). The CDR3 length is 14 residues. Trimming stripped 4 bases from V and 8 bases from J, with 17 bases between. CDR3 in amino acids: CASSSGGGARGYTF. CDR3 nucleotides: TGTGCCAGCAGCTCCGGGGGAGGGGCGCGCGGCTACACCTTC. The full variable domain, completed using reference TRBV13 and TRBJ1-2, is AAGVIQSPRHLIKEKRETATLKCYPIPRHDTVYWYQQGPGQDPQFLISFYEKMQSDKGSIPDRFSAQQFSDYHSELNMSSLELGDSALYFCASSSGGGARGYTFGSGTRLTVV.

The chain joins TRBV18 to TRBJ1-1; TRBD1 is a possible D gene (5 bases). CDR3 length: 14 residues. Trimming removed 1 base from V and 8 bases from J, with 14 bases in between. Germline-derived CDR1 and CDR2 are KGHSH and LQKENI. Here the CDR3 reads CASSPLQGRNEAFF. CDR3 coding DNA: TGTGCCAGCTCACCACTTCAGGGCCGAAACGAAGCTTTCTTT.